The 20 T cell receptor beta chains in this list originate from one sample, sequenced in a study of blood T cell repertoires in COVID-19. Only in-frame clones appear in the TCRdb table, and some are missing; sequencing was by immunoSEQ multiplex PCR. The table shows about 250,000 clones, with about nine tenths occurring only once. The sample taken for sequencing was PBMCs or T cells enriched from blood (not recorded which). The receptors come from a man aged 35-49 years who had recovered from COVID-19.

Only a few counts were recorded for this clone. This rearrangement joins TRBV13 to TRBJ1-4, with a weak D call TRBD1 (6 bases). V shed 5 bases and J shed 7 bases, with 14 bases lying between them. The CDR3 totals 14 residues. Germline CDR1 reads PRHDT; CDR2 reads FYEKMQ (reference sequence). CDR3 sequence (DNA): TGTGCCAGCAGCGTTATGTTACAGGGTGAAAAACTGTTTTTT. It specifies CASSVMLQGEKLFF.

The chain joins TRBV7-9 to TRBJ1-4; TRBD1 is a possible D gene (6 bases). V lost 6 bases, J lost 7 bases, and 15 bases lay in between. Germline lookup yields CDR1 SEHNR and CDR2 FQNEAQ (reference sequence). The CDR3 consists of 14 residues. CDR3 in amino acids: CASSSTGRTEKLFF. The CDR3 coding sequence is TGTGCCAGCAGTTCAACAGGGCGAACTGAAAAACTGTTTTTT. Full variable domain (rest looked up from reference TRBV7-9 and TRBJ1-4): DTGVSQNPRHKITKRGQNVTFRCDPISEHNRLYWYRQTLGQGPEFLTYFQNEAQLEKSRLLSDRFSAERPKGSFSTLEIQRTEQGDSAMYLCASSSTGRTEKLFFGSGTQLSVL.

The rearrangement uses TRBV9 and TRBJ2-3; 8 bases match TRBD1. With V trimmed by 4 bases and J by 0 bases, 4 bases remained unmatched. Germline V gene data show CDR1 as SGDLS and CDR2 as YYNGEE. This CDR3 has 15 amino acids. The CDR3 DNA reads TGTGCCAGCAGCCGGACAGGGACTAGCACAGATACGCAGTATTTT. It translates to CASSRTGTSTDTQYF.

The V and J genes are TRBV4-1 and TRBJ1-2; D remains ambiguous. Trimming left V 0 bases short and J 5 bases short, with 7 bases between. Looked up from germline, CDR1 is MGHRA and CDR2 is YSYEKL. The CDR3 has 13 amino acids. CDR3 sequence: CASSQEAGYGYTF. In DNA, the CDR3 is TGCGCCAGCAGCCAAGAAGCCGGTTATGGCTACACCTTC.

The chain couples TRBV4-2 to TRBJ2-3; 9 bases map to TRBD1. This CDR3 contains 17 residues. Trimming cost V 0 bases and J 2 bases; bases outside gene matches: 6. From germline, CDR1 is LGHNA and CDR2 YNFKEQ. The CDR3 coding sequence is TGTGCCAGCAGCCAAGACACGGGACAGGGAAACACAGATACGCAGTATTTT. Amino acids: CASSQDTGQGNTDTQYF.

The chain uses TRBV19 and TRBJ1-2, with TRBD1 identical over 8 bases. CDR1 is LNHDA and CDR2 is SQIVND in the germline V gene (reference sequence). V shed 5 bases and J 4 bases; nucleotides not matched to a gene: 9. The CDR3 is 15 residues long. CDR3 protein: CASSLGQGEFYGYTF. The CDR3 DNA reads TGTGCCAGTAGTTTAGGACAGGGCGAGTTCTATGGCTACACCTTC.

This clone has just one count. V and J are TRBV6-5 and TRBJ1-5; D not resolved. This CDR3 has 15 residues. V lost 8 bases, J lost 8 bases, and 22 bases lay in between. Germline-derived CDR1 and CDR2 are MNHEY and SVGAGI. The CDR3 sequence: CASRLHWDSREPQHF. In DNA, the CDR3 is TGTGCCAGCCGCCTTCATTGGGATTCGCGGGAGCCCCAGCATTTT.

The V gene is TRBV3-1 (or the pseudogene TRBV3-2), the J gene TRBJ1-3; D remains ambiguous. In germline, CDR1 is LGHDT, CDR2 YNNKEL (reference sequence). V dropped 0 bases and J dropped 0 bases, with 9 bases sitting between them. The CDR3 spans 16 residues. The CDR3 DNA sequence: TGTGCCAGCAGCCAAGACGGCGCGGACTCTGGAAACACCATATATTTT. It yields the protein CASSQDGADSGNTIYF.

The V gene is TRBV13, the J gene TRBJ1-1; TRBD1 aligns across 8 bases. CDR1 and CDR2 from the germline V gene are PRHDT and FYEKMQ (reference sequence). V dropped 5 bases and J dropped 4; count of bases not matched to a gene: 12. The CDR3 totals 16 residues. The CDR3 DNA is TGTGCCAGCAGCACCCACAGGGGGGATCGTGGCACTGAAGCTTTCTTT. Residues: CASSTHRGDRGTEAFF.

The J gene is TRBJ1-1, the V gene TRBV18; 7 nucleotides align to TRBD1. Germline V gives CDR1 KGHSH, CDR2 LQKENI. The CDR3 length is 17 residues. Trimming took 3 bases from V and 0 from J; bases not matched to a gene: 10. The CDR3 spells CASSPLTGVDLNTEAFF. CDR3 nucleotides: TGTGCCAGCTCACCGCTCACAGGGGTAGACCTGAACACTGAAGCTTTCTTT. Supplemented by reference TRBV18 and TRBJ1-1, the full variable domain reads NAGVMQNPRHLVRRRGQEARLRCSPMKGHSHVYWYRQLPEEGLKFMVYLQKENIIDESGMPKERFSAEFPKEGPSILRIQQVVRGDSAAYFCASSPLTGVDLNTEAFFGQGTRLTVV.

The chain links TRBV27 to TRBJ1-1, with TRBD1 matching over 8 bases. Germline CDR1 and CDR2: MNHEY and SMNVEV (reference sequence). This CDR3 comprises 15 residues. V shed 6 bases, J shed 0 bases, and the junction held 6 bases outside the gene matches. CDR3 bases: TGTGCCAGCAGACTGCAGGGGGCCGTGAACACTGAAGCTTTCTTT. Protein: CASRLQGAVNTEAFF.

The chain combines TRBV29-1 with TRBJ1-2; 8 bases are shared with TRBD1. This CDR3 contains 13 residues. Germline V gives CDR1 SQVTM, CDR2 ANQGSEA. V lost 3 bases to trimming and J lost 6 bases; unmatched junction nucleotides: 6. CDR3 in DNA: TGCAGCGTTGAGGACAGGGAAGAAAATGGCTACACCTTC. Translating it yields CSVEDREENGYTF.

The J gene is TRBJ1-2, the V gene TRBV3-1 (or the pseudogene TRBV3-2); the D gene is possibly TRBD1 (6 bases). The germline CDR1 and CDR2 sequences are LGHDT and YNNKEL (reference sequence). The CDR3 is 14 amino acids. Trimming removed 0 bases at V and 6 bases at J, with 11 bases between. CDR3 sequence (DNA): TGTGCCAGCAGCCAAGAAATACCAGGGGATGGCTACACCTTC. As protein: CASSQEIPGDGYTF.

This rearrangement joins TRBV7-2 to TRBJ1-3, with no clear D. V was pared by 1 base and J by 7 bases, with 14 bases between. The CDR3 is made up of 15 amino acids. Germline V gene sequence: CDR1 SGHTA, CDR2 FQGNSA. The CDR3 nucleotides read TGTGCCAGCAGCTTAGGATTTTCGGGGATTAACACCATATATTTT. Residues: CASSLGFSGINTIYF. Variable domain in full (rest from reference TRBV7-2 and TRBJ1-3): GAGVSQSPSNKVTEKGKDVELRCDPISGHTALYWYRQSLGQGLEFLIYFQGNSAPDKSGLPSDRFSAERTGGSVSTLTIQRTQQEDSAVYLCASSLGFSGINTIYFGEGSWLTVV.

The chain is built from TRBV21-1 and TRBJ1-1; the table's D call TRBD1 went unverified against the DNA. TRBV21-1 is annotated as a pseudogene. The CDR3 consists of 20 residues. The CDR3 nucleotides are TGTGCCAGCAGCAAAACCCCGCGCAGGACAGGGGAGACGATGAACACTGAAGCTTTCTTT. It translates to CASSKTPRRTGETMNTEAFF.

The rearrangement links TRBV7-9 to TRBJ2-2; D uncertain. Trimming removed 3 bases from V and 1 base from J, with 3 bases in between. The germline CDR1 and CDR2 sequences are SEHNR and FQNEAQ (reference sequence). The CDR3 consists of 13 residues. CDR3 DNA: TGTGCCAGCAGCTTTCTGAACACCGGGGAGCTGTTTTTT. Amino acids: CASSFLNTGELFF.

The rearrangement joins TRBV9 to TRBJ2-7; the match to TRBD1 covers 7 bases. J lost 3 bases, V lost 7 bases, and 4 bases had no gene match. There are 12 residues in the CDR3. The germline gives CDR1 SGDLS, CDR2 YYNGEE. CDR3 nucleotide sequence: TGTGCCAGCGGGCGACAGGGCTACGAGCAGTACTTC. Its translation: CASGRQGYEQYF. The entire variable domain, with the rest obtained from reference TRBV9 and TRBJ2-7, is as follows: DSGVTQTPKHLITATGQRVTLRCSPRSGDLSVYWYQQSLDQGLQFLIQYYNGEERAKGNILERFSAQQFPDLHSELNLSSLELGDSALYFCASGRQGYEQYFGPGTRLTVT.

This sequence joins TRBV5-1 and TRBJ2-3; 13 bases agree with TRBD2. The CDR3 loop spans 17 amino acids. The V segment lost 4 bases and the J segment 1 base; nucleotides outside the gene matches: 6. In germline, CDR1 is SGHRS, CDR2 YFSETQ. CDR3 residues: CASSKTSGRGGTDTQYF. For the CDR3, the DNA is TGCGCCAGCAGCAAAACTAGCGGGAGGGGAGGCACAGATACGCAGTATTTT.

CDR3 amino acids: CASSEPSNRQPQHF. The CDR3 nucleotides are TGTGCCAGCAGTGAACCCAGTAATCGTCAGCCCCAGCATTTT. The chain employs TRBV6-1 and TRBJ1-5; no clear D. This CDR3 contains 14 residues. Germline V gene data show CDR1 as MNHNS and CDR2 as SASEGT. V was trimmed by 2 bases and J by 6 bases, leaving 11 bases between them.

This clone was detected once. The genes are TRBV9 and TRBJ2-7; 11 bases are a match to TRBD2. V gave up 0 bases and J gave up 3 bases; unmatched junction bases: 2. The CDR3 extends over 15 amino acids. From germline, CDR1 is SGDLS and CDR2 YYNGEE. CDR3 residues: CASSVGGTSGYEQYF. CDR3 nucleotides: TGTGCCAGCAGCGTAGGGGGGACTAGCGGCTACGAGCAGTACTTC.